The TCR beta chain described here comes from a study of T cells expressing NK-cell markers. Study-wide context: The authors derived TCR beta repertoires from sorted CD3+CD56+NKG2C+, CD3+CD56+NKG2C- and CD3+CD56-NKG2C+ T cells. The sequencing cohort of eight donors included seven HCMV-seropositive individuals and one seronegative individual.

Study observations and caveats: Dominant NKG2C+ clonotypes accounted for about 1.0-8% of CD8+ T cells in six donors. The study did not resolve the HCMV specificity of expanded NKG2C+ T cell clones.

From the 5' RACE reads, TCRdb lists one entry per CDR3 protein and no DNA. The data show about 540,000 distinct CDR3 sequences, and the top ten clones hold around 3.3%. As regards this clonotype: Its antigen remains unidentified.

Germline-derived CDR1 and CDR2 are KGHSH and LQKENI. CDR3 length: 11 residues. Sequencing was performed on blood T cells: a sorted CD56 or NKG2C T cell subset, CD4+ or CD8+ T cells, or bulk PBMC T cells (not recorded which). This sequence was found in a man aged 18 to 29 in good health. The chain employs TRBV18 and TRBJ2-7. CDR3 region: CASSPKYEQYF.